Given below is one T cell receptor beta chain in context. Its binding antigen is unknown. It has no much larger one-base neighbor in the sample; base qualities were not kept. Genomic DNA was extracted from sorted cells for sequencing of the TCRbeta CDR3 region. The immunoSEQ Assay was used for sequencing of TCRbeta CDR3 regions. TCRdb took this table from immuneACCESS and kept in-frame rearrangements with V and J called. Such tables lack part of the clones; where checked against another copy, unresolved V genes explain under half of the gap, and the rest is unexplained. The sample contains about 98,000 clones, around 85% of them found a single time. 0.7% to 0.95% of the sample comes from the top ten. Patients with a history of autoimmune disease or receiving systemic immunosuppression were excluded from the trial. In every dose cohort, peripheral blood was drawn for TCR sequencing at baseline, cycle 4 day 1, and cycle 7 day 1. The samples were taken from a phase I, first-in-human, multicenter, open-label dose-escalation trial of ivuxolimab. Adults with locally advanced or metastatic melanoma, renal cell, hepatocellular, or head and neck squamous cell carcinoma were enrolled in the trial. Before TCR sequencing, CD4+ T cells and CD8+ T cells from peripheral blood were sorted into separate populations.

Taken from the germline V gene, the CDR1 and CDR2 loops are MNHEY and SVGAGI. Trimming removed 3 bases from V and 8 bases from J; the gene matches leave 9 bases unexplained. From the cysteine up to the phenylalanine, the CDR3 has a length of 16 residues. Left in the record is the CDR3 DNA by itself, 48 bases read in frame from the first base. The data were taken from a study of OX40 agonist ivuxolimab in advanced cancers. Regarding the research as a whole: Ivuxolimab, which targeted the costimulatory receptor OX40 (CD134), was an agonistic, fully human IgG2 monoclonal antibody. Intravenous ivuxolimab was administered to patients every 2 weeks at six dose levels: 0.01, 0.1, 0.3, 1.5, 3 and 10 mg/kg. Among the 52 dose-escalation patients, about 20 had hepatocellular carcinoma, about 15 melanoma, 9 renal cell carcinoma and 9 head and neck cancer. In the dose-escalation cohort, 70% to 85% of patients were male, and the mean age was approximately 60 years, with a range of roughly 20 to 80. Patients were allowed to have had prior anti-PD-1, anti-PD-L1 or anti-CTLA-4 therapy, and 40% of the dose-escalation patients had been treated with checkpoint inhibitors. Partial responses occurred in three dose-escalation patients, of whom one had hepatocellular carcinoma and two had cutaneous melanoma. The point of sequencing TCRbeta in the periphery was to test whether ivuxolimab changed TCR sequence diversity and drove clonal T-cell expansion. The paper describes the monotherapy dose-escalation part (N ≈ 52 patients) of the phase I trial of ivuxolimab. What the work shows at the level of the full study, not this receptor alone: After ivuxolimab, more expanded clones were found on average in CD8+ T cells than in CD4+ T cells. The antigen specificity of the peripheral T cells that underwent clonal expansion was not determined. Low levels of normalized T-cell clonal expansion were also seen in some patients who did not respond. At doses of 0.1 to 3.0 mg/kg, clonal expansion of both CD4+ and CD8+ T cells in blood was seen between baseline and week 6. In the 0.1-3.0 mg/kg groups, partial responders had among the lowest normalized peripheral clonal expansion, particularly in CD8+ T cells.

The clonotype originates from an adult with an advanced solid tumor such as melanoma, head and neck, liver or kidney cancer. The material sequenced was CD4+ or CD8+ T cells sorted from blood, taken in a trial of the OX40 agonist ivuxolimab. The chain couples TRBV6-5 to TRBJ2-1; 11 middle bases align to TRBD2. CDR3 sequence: CASSYFSGRGSHEQFF. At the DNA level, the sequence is TGTGCCAGCAGTTATTTTAGCGGGAGGGGTTCCCATGAGCAGTTCTTC.